The clone carrying this TCR beta chain was recorded many times. The antigen is unknown. V was trimmed by 6 bases and J by 7 bases, leaving 24 bases between them. The CDR3 covers 17 residues. Per germline, CDR1 MGHDK and CDR2 SYGVNS. The sample is drawn from a study of early T cells in non-severe SARS-CoV-2 infection. Whole-study context: Sequenced bulk RNA came from whole blood that was unsorted, and chains were unpaired.

Individual cDNA molecules each received unique molecular identifiers attached to them. Using its own MiXCR run on the 5' RACE reads, TCRdb lists one record per CDR3 protein. Of roughly 51,000 distinct CDR3 sequences listed, approximately 9.8% are singletons. Whole-study results and caveats: Matching with VDJdb favored anti-spike CD8 responses (missing private and CD4 specificities).

This TCR was sampled from an adult who was a healthcare worker with PCR-confirmed SARS-CoV-2 infection or an uninfected control (not recorded which). The sequencing input was whole blood. This chain joins TRBV25-1 and TRBJ1-4; D is possibly TRBD1 (6 bases). CDR3 residues: CASSVGTVPARGEKLFF. As DNA, the CDR3 is TGTGCCAGCAGCGTCGGGACCGTTCCAGCCAGGGGTGAAAAACTGTTTTTT.